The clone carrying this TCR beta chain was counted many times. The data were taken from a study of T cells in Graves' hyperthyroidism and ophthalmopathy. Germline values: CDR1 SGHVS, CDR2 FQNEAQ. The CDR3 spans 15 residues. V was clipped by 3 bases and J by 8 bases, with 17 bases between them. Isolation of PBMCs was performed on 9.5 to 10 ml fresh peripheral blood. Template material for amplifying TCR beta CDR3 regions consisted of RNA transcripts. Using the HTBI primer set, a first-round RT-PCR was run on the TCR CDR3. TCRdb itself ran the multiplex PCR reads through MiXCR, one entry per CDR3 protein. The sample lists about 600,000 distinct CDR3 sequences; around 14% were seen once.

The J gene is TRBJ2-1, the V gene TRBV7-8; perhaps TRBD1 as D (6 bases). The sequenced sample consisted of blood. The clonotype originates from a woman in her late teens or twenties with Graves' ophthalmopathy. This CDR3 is CASSLFARRGDEQFF. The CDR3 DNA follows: TGTGCCAGCAGCTTGTTCGCCCGCAGGGGCGATGAGCAGTTCTTC.